One and the same sample provided the 21 T cell receptor beta chains below, sequenced in a study of blood T cell repertoires in COVID-19. The repertoire was sequenced with immunoSEQ multiplex PCR; TCRdb's copy has only in-frame clones and lacks some. The sample has 150,000 or so clones, around 86% seen once. The sample consisted of peripheral blood. These receptors originate from a man aged 55 to 69 with COVID-19, enrolled during active disease.

This chain links TRBV6-2 or TRBV6-3 with TRBJ2-5, with 12 bases identical to TRBD2. Germline-derived CDR1 and CDR2 are MNHEY and SVGEGT. Losses at the gene ends were 0 bases for V and 5 bases for J; bases not matched to a gene: 10. This CDR3 is built from 18 residues. CDR3 sequence: CASSYSQTSGSGMETQYF. The CDR3 DNA reads as TGTGCCAGCAGTTACTCCCAGACTAGCGGGAGCGGAATGGAGACCCAGTACTTC.

The chain has TRBV7-2 and TRBJ1-5; 7 bases agree with TRBD1. Germline V gene lookup returns CDR1 SGHTA and CDR2 FQGNSA. The CDR3 covers 14 residues. The V gene end was trimmed by 1 base and the J gene end by 7 bases; junction bases not matched to a gene: 4. This CDR3 is CASSLGQGGQPQHF. The CDR3 bases are TGTGCCAGCAGCTTAGGTCAGGGGGGCCAGCCCCAGCATTTT.

V usage is TRBV19 and J usage is TRBJ2-1, with 7 nucleotides matching TRBD1. From germline, CDR1 is LNHDA and CDR2 SQIVND (reference sequence). The CDR3 length is 14 residues. The V segment lost 7 bases and the J segment 2 bases; nucleotides outside the gene matches: 5. The CDR3 DNA follows: TGTGCCAGTACCTCGACAGGGACCTACAATGAGCAGTTCTTC. This gives the protein CASTSTGTYNEQFF.

The chain combines TRBV27 with TRBJ2-5; perhaps TRBD1 as D (6 bases). Trimming stripped 8 bases from V and 4 bases from J, with 14 bases between. Germline V gene data show CDR1 as MNHEY and CDR2 as SMNVEV (reference sequence). The CDR3 length is 13 residues. CDR3 sequence (DNA): TGTGCCAGCGGACAACAGGGCAGAGAGACCCAGTACTTC. Encoded protein: CASGQQGRETQYF.

This chain's CDR3 is CASSAQGGLANYGYTF. In nucleotides, the CDR3 is TGTGCCAGCAGTGCCCAAGGGGGCTTAGCTAACTATGGCTACACCTTC. The V gene is TRBV28, the J gene TRBJ1-2; 7 nucleotides match TRBD1. CDR3 length: 16 amino acids. Germline V lookup: CDR1 MDHEN, CDR2 SYDVKM. V lost 5 bases to trimming and J lost 0 bases; unmatched junction nucleotides: 9.

J is TRBJ1-2 and V is TRBV5-1, with 10 nucleotides matching TRBD1. Germline loops: CDR1 SGHRS, CDR2 YFSETQ. V shed 5 bases, J shed 7 bases, and the junction held 14 bases outside the gene matches. The CDR3 length is 16 residues. CDR3 bases: TGCGCCAGCAGAGAGGGGTTGACAGGGGGCGATGGTGGCTACACCTTC. Amino acids: CASREGLTGGDGGYTF. Full variable domain (remainder filled in from reference TRBV5-1 and TRBJ1-2): KAGVTQTPRYLIKTRGQQVTLSCSPISGHRSVSWYQQTPGQGLQFLFEYFSETQRNKGNFPGRFSGRQFSNSRSEMNVSTLELGDSALYLCASREGLTGGDGGYTFGSGTRLTVV.

The CDR3 DNA reads as TGTGCCAGCAGCCAAGCGCGGGGACCGTCAAGGAATGAGCAGTTCTTC. As protein: CASSQARGPSRNEQFF. The chain is built from TRBV14 and TRBJ2-1; the D gene is possibly TRBD2 (6 bases). From germline, CDR1 is SGHDN and CDR2 FVKESK. V dropped 1 base and J dropped 7 bases, with 17 bases sitting between them. The CDR3 consists of 16 residues.

This sequence joins TRBV7-6 and TRBJ2-2; 9 bases map to TRBD1. The CDR3 is 16 amino acids. J was trimmed by 8 bases and V by 0 bases; bases with no gene match: 7. Germline V gives CDR1 SGHVS, CDR2 FNYEAQ. The CDR3 DNA sequence: TGTGCCAGCAGCTTAGCCGGGACAGGGAACAAAGGGGAGCTGTTTTTT. Translated: CASSLAGTGNKGELFF.

This clone occurred a few times. An end of the junction does not agree with germline; a read error may underlie this. V gene TRBV7-2 combines with J gene TRBJ2-5, with D possibly being TRBD2 (6 bases). This CDR3 is built from 14 residues. The V gene's germline CDR1 is SGHTA and CDR2 FQGNSA. CDR3 in DNA: TGTGCCAGCAGCCTGGCGGGGTCTCAAGGGACCCAGTACTTC. Translated: CASSLAGSQGTQYF.

This chain links TRBV7-2 with TRBJ1-2, with 10 bases that match TRBD1. CDR1 and CDR2 from the germline V gene are SGHTA and FQGNSA. Trimming took 5 bases from V and 8 from J; bases not matched to a gene: 11. The CDR3 is made up of 15 amino acids. CDR3 in DNA: TGTGCCAGCAGCGGACCGGGACAGGGGACGAGCGGCTACACCTTC. This translates into CASSGPGQGTSGYTF.

In DNA form, the CDR3 reads TGTGCCAGCAGTCGGGCCCCGGGGGGATCCGACCCGAATTCACCCCTCCACTTT. Amino acids: CASSRAPGGSDPNSPLHF. This chain links TRBV6-6 with TRBJ1-6; tentative D call: TRBD1 (5 bases). Germline-derived CDR1 and CDR2 are MNHNY and SVGAGI (reference sequence). The V end was cut by 5 bases, the J end by 7 bases, with 24 bases between. This CDR3 is 18 amino acids long.

This clone was seen a few times. The genes are TRBV5-1 and TRBJ2-4; a weak D match, TRBD2 (6 bases). CDR1 is SGHRS, CDR2 YFSETQ, per germline. There are 13 residues in the CDR3. Trimming stripped 5 bases from V and 5 bases from J, with 11 bases between. The CDR3 protein is CASRPGTENIQYF. CDR3 in DNA: TGCGCCAGCAGGCCGGGGACTGAAAACATTCAGTACTTC.

This chain links TRBV12-3 or TRBV12-4 with TRBJ2-7, with no clear D. The V end was cut by 0 bases, the J end by 3 bases, with 6 bases between. This CDR3 has 13 residues. This CDR3 reads CASSLAIYYEQYF. The CDR3 DNA reads as TGTGCCAGCAGTTTAGCCATCTACTACGAGCAGTACTTC.

The V call is TRBV19, the J call TRBJ2-5, with 7 positions matching TRBD1. This CDR3 contains 16 residues. The germline V gene encodes CDR1 LNHDA and CDR2 SQIVND (reference sequence). Trimming cost V 6 bases and J 3 bases; bases outside gene matches: 13. CDR3 in amino acids: CASRQVGGGRKETQYF. The CDR3 nucleotides are TGTGCCAGTAGACAAGTAGGGGGCGGGCGAAAAGAGACCCAGTACTTC.

The chain has TRBV6-5 and TRBJ2-1, with 10 bases that match TRBD2. CDR3 length: 16 residues. The junction had 9 bases not matched to a gene; V was cut back by 4 bases and J by 6 bases. Germline V gives CDR1 MNHEY, CDR2 SVGAGI. The CDR3 reads CASSWASGSVGNEQFF. The CDR3 nucleotides are TGTGCCAGCAGTTGGGCTAGCGGGAGTGTCGGCAATGAGCAGTTCTTC.

V is TRBV4-3 and J is TRBJ1-2; weak D call: TRBD1 (5 bases). Trimming took 1 base from V and 9 from J, leaving 9 bases between them. The CDR3 covers 12 residues. Germline CDR1 reads LGHNA; CDR2 reads YSLEER. CDR3 residues: CASSQADSRYTF. CDR3 nucleotide sequence: TGCGCCAGCAGCCAAGCCGACAGCCGCTACACCTTC.

This rearrangement joins TRBV2 to TRBJ2-3, with TRBD2 matching 14 bases. The V gene end was trimmed by 9 bases and the J gene end by 2 bases; junction bases not matched to a gene: 4. The CDR3 runs 15 residues. Germline V CDR1 and CDR2: SNHLY, FYNNEI. CDR3 loop: CARGTSGSLTDTQYF. CDR3 DNA sequence: TGTGCCAGAGGGACTAGCGGGAGCCTCACAGATACGCAGTATTTT.

The V gene is TRBV5-1, the J gene TRBJ2-7; D may be TRBD2 (6 bases). The V gene's germline CDR1 is SGHRS and CDR2 YFSETQ. V was trimmed by 3 bases and J by 5 bases, leaving 24 bases between them. This CDR3 is built from 17 residues. The DNA of the CDR3 is TGCGCCAGCAGCTCTCACGCCGCGGACTACCGCCGAGACGAGCAGTACTTC. This gives the protein CASSSHAADYRRDEQYF. Filled out from reference TRBV5-1 and TRBJ2-7, the complete variable domain reads KAGVTQTPRYLIKTRGQQVTLSCSPISGHRSVSWYQQTPGQGLQFLFEYFSETQRNKGNFPGRFSGRQFSNSRSEMNVSTLELGDSALYLCASSSHAADYRRDEQYFGPGTRLTVT.

The chain recombines TRBV28 with TRBJ2-7; 8 nucleotides agree with TRBD1. This CDR3 is built from 13 residues. CDR1 and CDR2 (germline): MDHEN, SYDVKM. The J segment lost 5 bases and the V segment lost 6 bases, leaving 6 bases of the junction unmatched. CDR3 nucleotides: TGTGCCAGCAGGTGGACAGGGTCCCACGAGCAGTACTTC. This codes for CASRWTGSHEQYF.

The chain carries TRBV20-1 and TRBJ2-7, with D uncertain. This CDR3 region has 10 residues. V was pared by 7 bases and J by 2 bases, with 6 bases between. The V gene's germline CDR1 is DFQATT and CDR2 SNEGSKA (reference sequence). The CDR3, as DNA: TGCAGTGTTTTTACCTACGAGCAGTACTTC. This gives the protein CSVFTYEQYF.

This chain connects TRBV7-3 to TRBJ2-7; 10 bases are shared with TRBD1. J lost 6 bases, V lost 5 bases, and 10 bases had no gene match. The CDR3 contains 15 residues. Germline CDR1 SGHTA, CDR2 FQGTGA. The CDR3 reads CASSRRPGQGSEQYF. CDR3 nucleotides: TGTGCCAGCAGCCGTCGACCGGGACAGGGGAGCGAGCAGTACTTC. The variable domain in full, with the rest retrieved from reference TRBV7-3 and TRBJ2-7, is GAGVSQTPSNKVTEKGKYVELRCDPISGHTALYWYRQSLGQGPEFLIYFQGTGAADDSGLPNDRFFAVRPEGSVSTLKIQRTERGDSAVYLCASSRRPGQGSEQYFGPGTRLTVT.